Described below is a single TCR beta chain sequence and its context. Its antigen is still unknown. The sample comes from a study of T cells in localized non-small cell lung cancer. Study-wide points: A median around 57 of the top 100 tumor clones appeared in adjacent lung. Increased T cell density in blood showed an association with longer overall survival. There was higher T cell clonality in uninvolved adjacent lung than in tumor, and it was highest there. Only one tumor region was sequenced, so heterogeneity remains possible.

CDR1 GTSNPN and CDR2 SVGIG come from the germline V gene (reference sequence). The J segment lost 0 bases and the V segment lost 7 bases, leaving 9 bases of the junction unmatched. This CDR3 is built from 16 residues. The table came from immunoSEQ multiplex PCR; TCRdb's copy has only in-frame clones and leaves some out. Among about 25,000 clones listed, 86% were seen once. The TCR sequence derives from a female donor at least 60 years old with stage I lung adenocarcinoma. This chain uses TRBV30 with TRBJ2-4, with 10 bases matching TRBD2. The source was peripheral blood, collected before any cancer treatment. The CDR3 protein is CAFTDSGGRAKNIQYF. CDR3 bases: TGTGCCTTCACGGATAGCGGGGGGCGAGCCAAAAACATTCAGTACTTC.